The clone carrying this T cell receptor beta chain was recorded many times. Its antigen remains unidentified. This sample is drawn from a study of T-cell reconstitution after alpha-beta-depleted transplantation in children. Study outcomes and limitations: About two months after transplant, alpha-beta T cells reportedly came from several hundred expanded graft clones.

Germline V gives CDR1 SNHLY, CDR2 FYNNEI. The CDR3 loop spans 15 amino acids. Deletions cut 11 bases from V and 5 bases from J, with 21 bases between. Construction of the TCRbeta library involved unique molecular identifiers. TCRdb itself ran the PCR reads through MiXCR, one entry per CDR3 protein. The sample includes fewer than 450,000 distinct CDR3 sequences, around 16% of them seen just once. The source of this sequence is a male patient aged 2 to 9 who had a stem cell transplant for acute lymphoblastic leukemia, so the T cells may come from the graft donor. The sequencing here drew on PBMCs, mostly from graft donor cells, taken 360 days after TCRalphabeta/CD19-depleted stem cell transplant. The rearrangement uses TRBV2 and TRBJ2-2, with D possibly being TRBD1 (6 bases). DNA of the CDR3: TGTGCCGGTTGGGACACCGTCCGGATGACCGGGGAGCTGTTTTTT. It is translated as CAGWDTVRMTGELFF.